This T cell receptor (beta chain) came from a study of T cell responses to AZD1222 COVID-19 vaccine. Study-level results: Donors skewed white British and female; clonal diversity was possibly underestimated.

Comment on this clone: Its antigen is undetermined.

The ends were cut back, 0 bases at V and 6 bases at J, with 13 bases in the middle. CDR1 is SGDLS, CDR2 YYNGEE, per germline. The CDR3 contains 15 residues. Produced via immunoSEQ multiplex PCR; TCRdb's table is partial and in-frame only. The top ten clones hold under 10% of a sample with more than 90,000 clones, around 82% of them seen once. This specimen consisted of peripheral blood, obtained on day 0 of AZD1222 vaccination. The TCR originated in an adult in good health. The rearrangement joins TRBV9 to TRBJ1-5; tentative D call: TRBD1 (6 bases). CDR3 coding DNA: TGTGCCAGCAGCGTAGACGGGGGGGCGAGTCAGCCCCAGCATTTT. Its protein is CASSVDGGASQPQHF.